This passage covers 9 T cell receptor beta chains from one sample sequenced in a study of cytomegalovirus exposure and HLA in healthy donors. Use of 60 Vbeta and 13 Jbeta primers characterized the PCR. Assay used: immunoSEQ multiplex PCR; TCRdb lists only in-frame clones, some missing. Found here are 150,000 to 200,000 clones, about 12% of them singletons; the top ten hold more than 7%. Specimen: PBMCs. The receptors derive from a man aged 50-60 years in good health and CMV-seropositive.

This clone was detected only a few times. The sample carries other DNA sequences with the same CDR3. This sequence joins TRBV4-3 and TRBJ1-1, with D possibly being TRBD1 (6 bases). Germline loops: CDR1 LGHNA, CDR2 YSLEER. The CDR3 has 15 amino acids. Trimming took off 4 bases at V and 5 bases at J, with 17 bases between the two ends. As DNA, the CDR3 is TGCGCCAGCAGCCGGAGAGGGGGAAGGGAAACTGAAGCTTTCTTT. This encodes CASSRRGGRETEAFF.

V and J are TRBV28 and TRBJ1-5; the match to TRBD1 covers 7 bases. The CDR3 covers 15 residues. Trimming cost V 6 bases and J 0 bases; bases outside gene matches: 5. Germline CDR1 is MDHEN and CDR2 is SYDVKM. The CDR3: CASRPTGYSNQPQHF. Here the CDR3 DNA reads TGTGCCAGCAGACCGACAGGGTATAGCAATCAGCCCCAGCATTTT. Supplemented by reference TRBV28 and TRBJ1-5, the full variable domain reads DVKVTQSSRYLVKRTGEKVFLECVQDMDHENMFWYRQDPGLGLRLIYFSYDVKMKEKGDIPEGYSVSREKKERFSLILESASTNQTSMYLCASRPTGYSNQPQHFGDGTRLSIL.

Regarding this clone: One junction end disagrees with the germline gene, perhaps due to a read error. The V and J genes are TRBV7-2 and TRBJ2-1, with TRBD2 matching 10 bases. CDR1 SGHTA and CDR2 FQGNSA come from the germline V gene. CDR3 length: 16 residues. CDR3 in amino acids: CASSPRERGGYNGQFF. For the CDR3, the DNA is TGTGCCAGCAGCCCCAGGGAGCGGGGGGGCTACAATGGGCAGTTCTTC.

In its sample, this clone was seen a few times. The CDR3 protein is CASSLGGNQETQYF. For the CDR3, the DNA is TGCGCCAGCAGCTTGGGTGGCAATCAAGAGACCCAGTACTTC. The chain has TRBV5-1 and TRBJ2-5; D remains ambiguous. CDR1 is SGHRS and CDR2 is YFSETQ in the germline V gene. V gave up 0 bases and J gave up 2 bases, with 8 bases separating them. The CDR3 runs to 14 residues.

This clone was seen only a few times. The CDR3 region has the DNA TGTGCCAGCAGCTCCTCAGGGGTCCTCTATGGCTACACCTTC. Translating gives CASSSSGVLYGYTF. The gene calls are TRBV11-2 and TRBJ1-2; tentative D call: TRBD1 (6 bases). The ends were cut back, 4 bases at V and 4 bases at J, with 13 bases in the middle. This CDR3 spans 14 amino acids. The germline CDR1 and CDR2 sequences are SGHAT and FQNNGV.

This clone was seen a handful of times. The chain carries TRBV6-5 and TRBJ2-2; a weak D match, TRBD1 (6 bases). Germline assignment: CDR1 MNHEY and CDR2 SVGAGI. The CDR3 length is 16 residues. Trimming pared 0 bases from V and 0 bases from J, leaving 8 bases between. The chain's CDR3 is CASSYSTGANTGELFF. As DNA, the CDR3 is TGTGCCAGCAGTTACTCGACAGGCGCGAACACCGGGGAGCTGTTTTTT.

The chain is built from TRBV6-5 and TRBJ1-1; D remains ambiguous. Looked up from germline, CDR1 is MNHEY and CDR2 is SVGAGI. The CDR3 has 14 amino acids. Between the trimmed V and J ends, which lost 0 bases and 0 bases, there was a span of 5 bases. The CDR3 DNA sequence: TGTGCCAGCAGTTACTCCGCGGTGAACACTGAAGCTTTCTTT. As protein: CASSYSAVNTEAFF.

There are a few counts of this clone. The chain recombines TRBV4-3 with TRBJ2-7; D might be TRBD2 (6 bases). V was shortened by 3 bases and J by 2 bases, with 14 bases between the two germline ends. This CDR3 comprises 15 residues. Per the germline V gene, CDR1 is LGHNA and CDR2 is YSLEER. CDR3 DNA sequence: TGCGCCAGCAGCCAGGAGGGATCATACCCCTACGAGCAGTACTTC. This gives the protein CASSQEGSYPYEQYF.

The CDR3 sequence is CASRHNPNYGYTF. The CDR3 nucleotides are TGTGCCAGCAGGCACAATCCTAACTATGGCTACACCTTC. The V call is TRBV2, the J call TRBJ1-2; D not certain. This CDR3 contains 13 residues. The ends were cut back, 6 bases at V and 0 bases at J, with 8 bases in the middle. Germline V gene lookup returns CDR1 SNHLY and CDR2 FYNNEI.